A selection of T cell receptor beta chains follows, all from one sample in a study of cytomegalovirus exposure and HLA in healthy donors. TCRdb keeps only in-frame clones here, not all; method: immunoSEQ multiplex PCR. The sample holds some 88,000 clones; 95% to 98% are singletons and the top ten take around 0.78%. The sequenced sample was PBMCs. These receptors all come from a man between 18 and 29 years old in good health and CMV-seronegative. The CDR3 runs from the conserved cysteine through the conserved F or W. The order of the fields is clone size, J gene, V gene, D gene, CDR3 DNA, CDR3 protein. A D gene is named only where the DNA matches it firmly. Not every row has a clone size; where given, it reads once, few, many or a size class.

>-|TRBJ2-1|TRBV5-6|-
TGTGCCAGCAGCTTCTCTTCCAATGAGCAGTTCTTC
CASSFSSNEQFF
>-|TRBJ2-1|TRBV19|TRBD2
TGTGCCAGTAGTGCTCCGGGACTAGCGGGAGTAGAGAATGAGCAGTTCTTC
CASSAPGLAGVENEQFF
>-|TRBJ1-3|TRBV18|-
TGTGCCAGCTCACCTTCGGGGTGGCTAAACACCATATATTTT
CASSPSGWLNTIYF
>once|TRBJ2-7|TRBV27|TRBD2
TGTGCCAGCAGTTCAGGATCGAGACTAGCGGGTCACCGGATCTCCTACGAGCAGTACTTC
CASSSGSRLAGHRISYEQYF
>-|TRBJ1-2|TRBV7-9|TRBD1
TGTGCCAGCAGTTTAGCCGGGACAGCAAACGGCTACACCTTC
CASSLAGTANGYTF
>-|TRBJ1-2|TRBV5-1|TRBD1
TGCGCCAGCAGCGCCGCCCCGGGACAGGCTATCGGCTATGGCTACACCTTC
CASSAAPGQAIGYGYTF
>-|TRBJ1-1|TRBV27|-
TGTGCCAGCAGACTGTCTCGAGGAGGGAACACTGAAGCTTTCTTT
CASRLSRGGNTEAFF
>once|TRBJ1-3|TRBV27|-
TGTGCCAGCAGTTTATACTCAACAGGGACGGGCTCTGGAAACACCATATATTTT
CASSLYSTGTGSGNTIYF
>-|TRBJ2-3|TRBV7-2|TRBD2
TGTGCCAGCAGCTACAACCTGGGGCGGGGGGGATTTAGCACAGATACGCAGTATTTT
CASSYNLGRGGFSTDTQYF
>-|TRBJ2-7|TRBV6-6|-
TGTGCCAGCAGGACCATAGCGGAGTCCTACGAGCAGTACTTC
CASRTIAESYEQYF
>once|TRBJ1-2|TRBV28|-
TGTGCCAGCAGACTCGGGGGGGAGTATGGCTACACCTTC
CASRLGGEYGYTF
>-|TRBJ1-2|TRBV11-2|-
TGTGCCAGCAGCTTCAGGGAGGATACCTATGGCTACACCTTC
CASSFREDTYGYTF
>once|TRBJ1-2|TRBV6-7|-
TGTGCCAGCCGACCAAGAACCGGGGGAAGCAACGTTTTTGGTGGCTACACCTTC
CASRPRTGGSNVFGGYTF
>-|TRBJ2-1|TRBV18|TRBD2
TGTGCCAGCTCACCACCGGGGGTAGCGGGAGACAATGAGCAGTTCTTC
CASSPPGVAGDNEQFF
>-|TRBJ2-6|TRBV29-1|TRBD1
TGCAGCGTCGTCGCGGGACAGGACAGCTCTGGGGCCAACGTCCTGACTTTC
CSVVAGQDSSGANVLTF
>-|TRBJ2-5|TRBV6-1|TRBD1
TGTGCCAGCAGCATACAGGGGGCGGAATGGGCCCAGTACTTC
CASSIQGAEWAQYF
>-|TRBJ2-5|TRBV19|-
TGTGCCAGTAGTAAACACCGACAAGAGACCCAGTACTTC
CASSKHRQETQYF
>-|TRBJ1-2|TRBV27|TRBD1
TGTGCCAGCAGACCCCCGGACAGGGAGTGGGGTCATGCTAACTATGGCTACACCTTC
CASRPPDREWGHANYGYTF
>-|TRBJ2-1|TRBV7-7|TRBD2
TGTGCTAGCAGCTTAGGGATTAGCGGGGCCGCCTACAATGAGCAGTTCTTC
CASSLGISGAAYNEQFF
>-|TRBJ2-2|TRBV30|TRBD2
TGTGCCTGGAGTATTCTTACTAGCGAACACGGGGAGCTGTTTTTT
CAWSILTSEHGELFF
>-|TRBJ1-5|TRBV9|TRBD1
TGTGCCAGCAGCGCAGACCCGGGACAGGGCCCCCCGGGCAATCAGCCCCAGCATTTT
CASSADPGQGPPGNQPQHF
>-|TRBJ2-3|TRBV1|-
TGCACCAGCATAAAAGCGCTTAGCACAGATACGCAGTATTTT
CTSIKALSTDTQYF
>-|TRBJ1-3|TRBV5-1|TRBD1
TGCGCCAGCAGTCCCGGGACAGTGAGCTCTGGAAACACCATATATTTT
CASSPGTVSSGNTIYF
>-|TRBJ1-1|TRBV27|-
TGTGCCAGCAGTTTATCGTCACGGGGGTCGGAGAACACTGAAGCTTTCTTT
CASSLSSRGSENTEAFF
>-|TRBJ1-1|TRBV4-3|-
TGCGCCAGCAGCCAAGATGGGGGCAGCACAGCTGAAGCTTTCTTT
CASSQDGGSTAEAFF
>-|TRBJ2-2|TRBV4-2|TRBD2
TGTGCCAGCAGTCTATCAAGCGGGAGGACGAACGGGGAGCTGTTTTTT
CASSLSSGRTNGELFF
>-|TRBJ2-5|TRBV14|-
TGTGCCAGCAGCCAAGATACGCGAGAGACCCAGTACTTC
CASSQDTRETQYF
>-|TRBJ2-7|TRBV2|-
TGTGCCAGCAGTGAGTACGGGTCGAGCTCCTACGAGCAGTACTTC
CASSEYGSSSYEQYF
>-|TRBJ1-1|TRBV28|TRBD1
TGTGCCAGCAGTTATACGGGACAGGCCCCTGAAGCTTTCTTT
CASSYTGQAPEAFF
>-|TRBJ2-3|TRBV5-1|-
TGCGCCAGCAGCTTAGAGTGGGCAGTCACAGATACGCAGTATTTT
CASSLEWAVTDTQYF
>-|TRBJ1-1|TRBV7-9|-
TGTGCCAGCAGCCCGGACAGACTGAACACTGAAGCTTTCTTT
CASSPDRLNTEAFF
>-|TRBJ1-1|TRBV5-1|-
TGCGCCAGCAGCTCCGAACAGGGTTGGACTGAAGCTTTCTTT
CASSSEQGWTEAFF
>-|TRBJ1-5|TRBV5-6|-
TGTGCCAGCAGCTTGGATAGGGGATCGGGCAATCAGCCCCAGCATTTT
CASSLDRGSGNQPQHF
>-|TRBJ1-3|TRBV5-4|-
TGTGCCAGCAGCTTTCAGGGAAGCTCTGGAAACACCATATATTTT
CASSFQGSSGNTIYF
>-|TRBJ2-1|TRBV28|-
TGTGCCAGCAGGGCCCCCCCGTACAATGAGCAGTTCTTC
CASRAPPYNEQFF
>-|TRBJ1-4|TRBV18|-
TGTGCCAGCTCACGGGCAAATAATGAAAAACTGTTTTTT
CASSRANNEKLFF
>-|TRBJ2-3|TRBV7-2|TRBD2
TGTGCCAGCAGCCTGACTAGCGGCACAGATACGCAGTATTTT
CASSLTSGTDTQYF
>-|TRBJ1-1|TRBV19|TRBD1
TGTGCCAGTAGTATAGAGACAGGGGGCCCCAACACTGAAGCTTTCTTT
CASSIETGGPNTEAFF
>-|TRBJ1-4|TRBV28|TRBD1
TGTGCCAGCAGGAATACAGGGGGCGAACGTGAAAAACTGTTTTTT
CASRNTGGEREKLFF
>-|TRBJ2-1|TRBV11-3|TRBD2
TGTGCCAGCAGCCCCACGAGGCTAGCGGGAGCTCCGGATGAGCAGTTCTTC
CASSPTRLAGAPDEQFF
>-|TRBJ2-5|TRBV6-1|-
TGTGCCAGCGGGGCATATGGGACCCAGTACTTC
CASGAYGTQYF
>-|TRBJ1-1|TRBV11-2|-
TGTGCCAGCAGCCCGCGAACTGAAGCTTTCTTT
CASSPRTEAFF
>once|TRBJ1-2|TRBV28|TRBD1
TGTGCCAGCACCAAGGGACAGGGACGGGGTGGCTACACCTTC
CASTKGQGRGGYTF
>-|TRBJ2-1|TRBV7-2|TRBD2
TGTGCCAGCAGCGTCACCGGGACTAGCAGCTACAATGAGCAGTTCTTC
CASSVTGTSSYNEQFF
>few|TRBJ2-1|TRBV28|-
TGTGCCAGCAGTTTCTTAGATCTTAGGGGCGTCTACAATGAGCAGTTCTTC
CASSFLDLRGVYNEQFF
>-|TRBJ1-5|TRBV18|-
TGTGCCAGCTCACCGTACGGAGCAGGGCCCAATCAGCCCCAGCATTTT
CASSPYGAGPNQPQHF
>-|TRBJ1-2|TRBV19|TRBD1
TGTGCCAGTAGTTCCCTGACAGGGGACTATGGCTACACCTTC
CASSSLTGDYGYTF
>once|TRBJ2-1|TRBV12-5|-
TGTGCTACCAACAATGAAAAAAGCGGCTACAATGAGCAGTTCTTC
CATNNEKSGYNEQFF
>-|TRBJ2-3|TRBV10-1|TRBD1
TGCGCCAGCAGCCGCGGGACAGGGGGCACAGATACGCAGTATTTT
CASSRGTGGTDTQYF
>-|TRBJ2-2|TRBV5-6|-
TGTGCCAGCAGCCGGAACACCGGGGAGCTGTTTTTT
CASSRNTGELFF
>-|TRBJ1-3|TRBV11-2|TRBD1
TGTGCCAGCAGCTTAGTTCAGGGGGCATCCGGAAACACCATATATTTT
CASSLVQGASGNTIYF